What follows are 8 T cell receptor beta chains derived from one specimen sequenced in a study of technical replicates of blood from several donors (dated by TCRdb to 2016 to 2017). The library was made by the immunoSEQ multiplex PCR assay. TCRdb re-hosts the immuneACCESS table, in-frame sequences only. Its copies lack some clones; in the studies checked, an unresolved V gene accounts for under half of them, and the cause for the rest is not known. The sample table lists 80,000 to 95,000 clones, 90% to 96% of them with a count of one. The ten largest clones capture approximately 0.35% of the sample. The sample consisted of T cells isolated from PBMCs. Receptors originate from a human donor in good health.

This rearrangement joins TRBV5-1 to TRBJ1-4, with D maybe TRBD1 (6 bases). Germline loops: CDR1 SGHRS, CDR2 YFSETQ. Trimming shortened V by 5 bases and J by 4 bases, and 24 bases separated the two germline ends. This CDR3 has 18 residues. The CDR3 nucleotides are TGCGCCAGCAGATCGGGGTTGTATGCGACAGGCCATAATGAAAAACTGTTTTTT. This codes for CASRSGLYATGHNEKLFF.

The chain is built from TRBV18 and TRBJ1-2; D remains unclear. Trimming took off 2 bases at V and 3 bases at J, with 7 bases between the two ends. This CDR3 is 13 amino acids long. Germline V gives CDR1 KGHSH, CDR2 LQKENI. CDR3 sequence (DNA): TGTGCCAGCTCACCAGAGAGTTACTATGGCTACACCTTC. Its translation: CASSPESYYGYTF.

This clone was seen once. The chain carries TRBV27 and TRBJ2-7; 8 nucleotides match TRBD2. The CDR3 spans 15 residues. Per germline, CDR1 MNHEY and CDR2 SMNVEV (reference sequence). Trimming took 5 bases from V and 3 from J; bases not matched to a gene: 9. The CDR3 DNA is TGTGCCAGCAGTCCCTTAGCGGGGCTGGGCTACGAGCAGTACTTC. As protein: CASSPLAGLGYEQYF.

The chain has TRBV6-6 and TRBJ1-5; unclear D gene. Germline V gene sequence: CDR1 MNHNY, CDR2 SVGAGI (reference sequence). V was shortened by 8 bases and J by 0 bases, with 8 bases between the two germline ends. The CDR3 sequence is 13 residues long. CDR3 sequence (DNA): TGTGCCAGCCGGGGTAATAGCAATCAGCCCCAGCATTTT. Translated, it gives CASRGNSNQPQHF.

J is TRBJ2-7 and V is TRBV6-6, with D possibly TRBD2 on 5 matching bases. V shed 0 bases and J shed 5 bases, with 8 bases lying between them. CDR1 MNHNY and CDR2 SVGAGI come from the germline V gene (reference sequence). This CDR3 comprises 13 residues. CDR3 DNA sequence: TGTGCCAGCAGTTACTCTTCGGGGAACGAGCAGTACTTC. Encoded protein: CASSYSSGNEQYF.

This clone appeared once. The chain recombines TRBV27 with TRBJ1-5; 8 positions match TRBD1. From germline, CDR1 is MNHEY and CDR2 SMNVEV (reference sequence). Germline trimming cut 6 bases from V and 3 bases from J; bases unmatched to any gene: 7. The CDR3 length is 15 residues. The CDR3 DNA reads TGTGCCAGCAGGCCCACAGGGGGGAACAATCAGCCCCAGCATTTT. Its protein is CASRPTGGNNQPQHF.

J is TRBJ2-5 and V is TRBV7-9; TRBD1 agrees at 7 bases. The CDR3 has 15 amino acids. Unmatched junction bases numbered 5, after V lost 3 bases and J lost 1 base. Germline CDR1 SEHNR, CDR2 FQNEAQ (reference sequence). CDR3 DNA: TGTGCCAGCAGCTTGAGGGGGCGAGGCCAAGAGACCCAGTACTTC. Translating it yields CASSLRGRGQETQYF.

In this sample, this clone turned up once. The V and J genes are TRBV18 and TRBJ1-1, with 8 bases fitting TRBD1. The CDR3 contains 15 residues. CDR1 is KGHSH and CDR2 is LQKENI in the germline V gene. The ends lost 5 bases at V and 3 bases at J; junction bases unmatched: 8. CDR3 nucleotide sequence: TGTGCCAGCTCAGCAGACTCAGGGGGCGACACTGAAGCTTTCTTT. Translating gives CASSADSGGDTEAFF.